This entry features one T cell receptor beta chain sequence. The antigen is not known. These data are taken from a study of T cell responses to AZD1222 COVID-19 vaccine. Study-wide findings and caveats: Two AZD1222 administrations were followed by greater Spike-specific TCR breadth and depth. Unmutated variant regions reportedly attract nearly half of all spike-specific TCRs. Sampling that yielded the repertoires occurred only after the peak T cell response.

Here immunoSEQ multiplex PCR was the method, and the copy in TCRdb shows in-frame clones only, minus some. The sample has roughly 97,000 clones, 80% to 90% seen once; the top ten hold approximately 7%. The sample here was peripheral blood, taken on day 0 of AZD1222 vaccination. This sequence was found in an adult in good health.

CDR3 amino acids: CASSPRGGYGYTF. CDR3 DNA: TGTGCCAGCTCACCCCGGGGCGGGTATGGCTACACCTTC. The chain couples TRBV18 to TRBJ1-2; tentative D call: TRBD1 (5 bases). There are 13 residues in the CDR3. The germline V and J ends were trimmed by 3 bases and 5 bases, with 10 bases remaining between them. In germline, CDR1 is KGHSH, CDR2 LQKENI.